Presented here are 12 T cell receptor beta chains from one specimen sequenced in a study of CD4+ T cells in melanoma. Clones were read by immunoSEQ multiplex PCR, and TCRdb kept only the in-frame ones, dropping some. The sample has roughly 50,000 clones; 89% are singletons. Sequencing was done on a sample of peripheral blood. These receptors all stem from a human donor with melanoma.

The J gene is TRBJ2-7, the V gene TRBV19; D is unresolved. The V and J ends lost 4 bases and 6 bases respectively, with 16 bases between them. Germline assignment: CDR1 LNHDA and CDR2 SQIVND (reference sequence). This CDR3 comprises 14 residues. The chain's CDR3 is CASSKHGIGVEQYF. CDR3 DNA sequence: TGTGCCAGTAGTAAACATGGCATCGGAGTCGAGCAGTACTTC.

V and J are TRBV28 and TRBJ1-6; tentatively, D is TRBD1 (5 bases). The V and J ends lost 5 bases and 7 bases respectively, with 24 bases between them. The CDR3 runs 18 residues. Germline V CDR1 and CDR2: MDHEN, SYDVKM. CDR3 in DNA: TGTGCCAGCAGTCCCTCGGGGCGGGGGGATAGTGGGAATTCACCCCTCCACTTT. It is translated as CASSPSGRGDSGNSPLHF.

CDR3 loop: CASSLGGSAFNDVDTF. In nucleotides, the CDR3 is TGCGCCAGCAGCTTGGGGGGATCGGCATTCAATGACGTGGACACCTTC. V is TRBV5-1 and J is TRBJ1-2; D remains ambiguous. There are 16 residues in the CDR3. Germline V gives CDR1 SGHRS, CDR2 YFSETQ. Deletions cut 0 bases from V and 12 bases from J, with 24 bases between.

The CDR3 DNA reads as TGTGCCAGCAGTTTGGGATCGGGTGTCGGAGCTAACTATGGCTACACCTTC. It codes for CASSLGSGVGANYGYTF. This sequence joins TRBV28 and TRBJ1-2; no clear D. This CDR3 contains 17 residues. V gave up 3 bases and J gave up 0 bases, with 17 bases separating them. The germline CDR1 and CDR2 sequences are MDHEN and SYDVKM.

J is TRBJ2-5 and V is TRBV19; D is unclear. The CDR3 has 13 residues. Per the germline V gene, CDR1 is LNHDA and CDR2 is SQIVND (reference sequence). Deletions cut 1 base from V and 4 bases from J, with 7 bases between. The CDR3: CASSIGSGETQYF. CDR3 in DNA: TGTGCCAGTAGTATAGGGAGTGGAGAGACCCAGTACTTC.

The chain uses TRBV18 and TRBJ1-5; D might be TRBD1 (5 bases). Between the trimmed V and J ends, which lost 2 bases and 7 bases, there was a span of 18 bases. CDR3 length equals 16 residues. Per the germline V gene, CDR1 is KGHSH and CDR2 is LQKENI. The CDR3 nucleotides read TGTGCCAGCTCACCAGGTCAAGGGGTCCCGGGACAGCCCCAGCATTTT. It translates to CASSPGQGVPGQPQHF.

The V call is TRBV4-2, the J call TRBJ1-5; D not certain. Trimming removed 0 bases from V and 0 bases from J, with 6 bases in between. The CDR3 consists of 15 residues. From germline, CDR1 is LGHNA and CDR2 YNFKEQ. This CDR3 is CASSQDNHSNQPQHF. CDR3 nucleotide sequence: TGTGCCAGCAGCCAAGATAATCATAGCAATCAGCCCCAGCATTTT.

CDR3 sequence reads: CASSVTGAPGELFF. The CDR3 nucleotides are TGTGCCAGCAGTGTGACAGGGGCCCCCGGGGAGCTGTTTTTT. The chain combines TRBV27 with TRBJ2-2; 8 nucleotides match TRBD1. The germline V gene encodes CDR1 MNHEY and CDR2 SMNVEV (reference sequence). The CDR3 totals 14 residues. V shed 5 bases, J shed 6 bases, and the junction held 5 bases outside the gene matches.

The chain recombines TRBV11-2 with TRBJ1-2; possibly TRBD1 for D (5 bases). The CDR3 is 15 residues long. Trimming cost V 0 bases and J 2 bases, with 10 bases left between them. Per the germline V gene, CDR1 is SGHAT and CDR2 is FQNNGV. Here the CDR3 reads CASSLDDPGNYGYTF. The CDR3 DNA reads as TGTGCCAGCAGCTTAGATGATCCAGGGAACTATGGCTACACCTTC.

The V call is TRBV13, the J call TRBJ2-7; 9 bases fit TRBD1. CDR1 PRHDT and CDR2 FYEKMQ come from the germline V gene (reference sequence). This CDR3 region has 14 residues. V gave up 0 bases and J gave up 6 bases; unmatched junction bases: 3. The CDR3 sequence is CASSLGTGGVEQYF. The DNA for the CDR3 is TGTGCCAGCAGCTTAGGGACAGGGGGGGTCGAGCAGTACTTC.

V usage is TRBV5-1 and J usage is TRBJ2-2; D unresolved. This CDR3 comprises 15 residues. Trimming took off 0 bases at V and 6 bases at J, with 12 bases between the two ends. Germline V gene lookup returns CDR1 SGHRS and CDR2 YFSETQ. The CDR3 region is CASSLEGLPPGELFF. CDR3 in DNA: TGCGCCAGCAGCTTGGAAGGTTTACCCCCCGGGGAGCTGTTTTTT.

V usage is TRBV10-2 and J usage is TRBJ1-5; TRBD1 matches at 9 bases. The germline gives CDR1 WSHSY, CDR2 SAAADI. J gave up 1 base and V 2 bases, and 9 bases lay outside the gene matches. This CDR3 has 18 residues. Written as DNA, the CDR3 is TGCGCCAGCAGTGAGCCTCATGGGACAGGGACGAGCAATCAGCCCCAGCATTTT. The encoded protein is CASSEPHGTGTSNQPQHF.